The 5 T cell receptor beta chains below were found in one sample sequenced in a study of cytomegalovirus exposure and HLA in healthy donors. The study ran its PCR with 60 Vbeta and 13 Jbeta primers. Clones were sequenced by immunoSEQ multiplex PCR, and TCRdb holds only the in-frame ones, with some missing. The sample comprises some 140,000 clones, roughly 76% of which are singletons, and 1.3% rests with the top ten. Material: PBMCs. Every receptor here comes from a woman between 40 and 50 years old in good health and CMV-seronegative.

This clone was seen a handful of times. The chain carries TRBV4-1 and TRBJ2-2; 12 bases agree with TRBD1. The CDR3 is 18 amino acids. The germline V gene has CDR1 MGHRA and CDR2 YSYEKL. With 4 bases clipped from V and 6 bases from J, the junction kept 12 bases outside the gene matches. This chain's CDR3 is CASSRIGGQGAPPGELFF. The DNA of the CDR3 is TGCGCCAGCAGCCGCATCGGGGGACAGGGGGCACCACCCGGGGAGCTGTTTTTT.

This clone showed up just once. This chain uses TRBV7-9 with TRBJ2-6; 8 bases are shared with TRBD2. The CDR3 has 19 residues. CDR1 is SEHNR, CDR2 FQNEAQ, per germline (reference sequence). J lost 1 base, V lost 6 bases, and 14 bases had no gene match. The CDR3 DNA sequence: TGTGCCAGCAGACTCCCGGGGGCCGGGGGGGATTCTGGGGCCAACGTCCTGACTTTC. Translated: CASRLPGAGGDSGANVLTF.

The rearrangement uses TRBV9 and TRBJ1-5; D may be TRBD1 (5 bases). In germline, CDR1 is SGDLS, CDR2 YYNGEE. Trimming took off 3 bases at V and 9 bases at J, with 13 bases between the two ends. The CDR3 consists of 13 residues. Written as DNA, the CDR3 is TGTGCCAGCAGCGCCGGACGTACAGGGCCCCAGCATTTT. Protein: CASSAGRTGPQHF.

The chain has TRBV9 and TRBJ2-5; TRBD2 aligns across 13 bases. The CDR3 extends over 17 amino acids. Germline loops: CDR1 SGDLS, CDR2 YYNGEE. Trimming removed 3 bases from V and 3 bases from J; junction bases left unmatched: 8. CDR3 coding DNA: TGTGCCAGCAGCGAGTACGGACTAGCGGGGGCCGAAGAGACCCAGTACTTC. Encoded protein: CASSEYGLAGAEETQYF.

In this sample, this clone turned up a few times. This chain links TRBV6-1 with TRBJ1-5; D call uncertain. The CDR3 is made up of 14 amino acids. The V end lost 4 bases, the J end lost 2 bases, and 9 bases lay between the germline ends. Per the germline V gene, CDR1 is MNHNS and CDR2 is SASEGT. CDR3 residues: CASSGAVGNQPQHF. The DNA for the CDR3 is TGTGCCAGCAGTGGGGCAGTAGGCAATCAGCCCCAGCATTTT.